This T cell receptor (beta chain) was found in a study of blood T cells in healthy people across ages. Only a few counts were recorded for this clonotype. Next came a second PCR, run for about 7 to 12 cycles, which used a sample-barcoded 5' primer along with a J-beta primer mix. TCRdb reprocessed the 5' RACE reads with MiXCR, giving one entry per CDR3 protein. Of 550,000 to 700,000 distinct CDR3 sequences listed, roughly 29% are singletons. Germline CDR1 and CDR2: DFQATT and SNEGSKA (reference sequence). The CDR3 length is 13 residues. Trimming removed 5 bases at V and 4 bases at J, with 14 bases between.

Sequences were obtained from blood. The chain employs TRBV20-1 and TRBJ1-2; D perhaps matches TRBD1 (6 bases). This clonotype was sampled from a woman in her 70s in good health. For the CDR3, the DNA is TGCAGTGCTCAAGACAGGTGGTCCTATGGCTACACCTTC. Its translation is CSAQDRWSYGYTF.